This T cell receptor (beta chain) comes out of a study of blood T cells in healthy people across ages (dated by TCRdb to the mid-2010s). The study in broad terms: Template switching captured roughly one uniquely barcoded TCR beta cDNA molecule per two T cells in model experiments. Using deep sequencing normalized with unique cDNA molecular identifiers, the study measured how TCR beta repertoire diversity changes with age. Donors were grouped into four age groups: young (average approximately 15 years), middle-aged (39), aged (about 60) and long-lived (approximately 82). To avoid experimental bias, donors of different ages were randomly spread across the sequencing lanes. Two additional independent replicas of 1 million unique cDNA reads from the same blood draw were analyzed for two donors (one aged 18 to 30 and one aged 80 or older). Broader findings and caveats from the paper: The percentage of naive T cells measured by flow cytometry correlated strongly with observed TCR beta diversity. Observed TCR beta diversity per million T cells fell roughly linearly with age, and a significant reduction was already apparent by age roughly 40. Conclusive comparison of naive and antigen-experienced compartments was prevented by the profiling of bulk unsorted PBMCs. Estimates of total diversity based on one million sequenced T cells were considered lower bounds and underestimates. Donor CMV infection status was unknown, potentially confounding age-related changes in expanded clonotypes. Compared with the aged group, the long-lived group had more naive CD4+ T cells, fewer expanded clones and increased TCR diversity, suggesting age selection.

Taken from cysteine to phenylalanine, the CDR3 has 16 residues. Only the CDR3 portion is preserved as DNA: 48 bases, with reading frame beginning at the first base. V is pruned by 4 bases and J by 1 base, leaving 7 bases of the junction without a gene match. Looking up the germline V gene yields CDR1 MGHRA and CDR2 YSYEKL. The library was generated by 5' RACE. Sequenced using an Illumina HiSeq 2500. A second PCR of roughly 7 to 11 cycles was run with a J-beta primer mix and a sample-barcoded 5' primer. A unique molecular identifier was introduced onto each TCR beta cDNA molecule by a template-switch 5' adaptor carrying 12 random nucleotides. At least 2.5 million CDR3-containing paired-end reads were obtained from each sample. The Mint cDNA synthesis kit, primed by a TRBC-specific oligonucleotide, was used to synthesize first-strand cDNA from all RNA. Following uracil-DNA glycosylase treatment, all cDNA underwent a first 18-cycle PCR with the universal primers M1SS and BC2_uni_R. On the authors' methods: For normalization, 1 million high-quality reads, each with a distinct molecular identifier, were randomly selected from each sample. Reads with shared molecular identifiers were discarded instead of being binned into consensus sequences. MiTCR, set to a Q25 quality threshold and the strictest error-elimination algorithm, was used for CDR3 identification, clonotype clustering and error correction. A nonparametric unseen species model using Euler transformation provided a lower-bound estimate of total TCR beta diversity. TCRdb's own reprocessing of the public reads used fastp at Q25 and MiXCR and kept productive beta chains. Here each entry gathers all rows of one CDR3 protein and keeps the most common genes and DNA. The authors' filters were not applied to this entry. The sample records around 1,600,000 distinct CDR3 sequences, about 45% of which are singletons. The ten most abundant clones make up around 4% of the sample.

The donors were 40 or so Caucasian individuals from Russia, aged 6 to 90 years, who were systemically healthy. Ten milliliters of peripheral blood were drawn from each donor into EDTA-treated Vacutainer tubes. Ficoll-Paque density-gradient centrifugation was used to isolate PBMCs, with at least 6.5 million per sample. Total RNA, at least 6 micrograms per sample, was extracted from PBMCs with Trizol reagent. The percentages of naive CD45RAhigh/CD27high T cells were determined by flow cytometry on a PBMC aliquot from every donor. This clonotype was counted between two and nine times. Its antigen is still unknown. No per-base quality is available; no much larger clone lies one base away.

The sequenced sample was blood. This clonotype originated in a woman between 18 and 29 years old in good health. Recombination linked TRBV4-1 to TRBJ2-1, with 7 bases in between that match TRBD1. The DNA is as follows: TGCGCCAGCAGCCTTAGGGGGCTTGGGTCCTACAATGAGCAGTTCTTC. It encodes CASSLRGLGSYNEQFF.